The sequence of this TCR beta chain was determined in a study of T cell responses to AZD1222 COVID-19 vaccine. Findings and caveats of the study: Only six individuals given AZD1222 were seropositive at baseline. The study found vaccine-associated CD4 TCRs spanning spike, dominant at 160-218 and 743-854.

Sequencing used immunoSEQ multiplex PCR; TCRdb keeps in-frame clones, though not all of them. The table lists over 100,000 clones, approximately 88% of them singletons. About this clone itself: Its specificity is not known.

Sample: peripheral blood, taken on day 0 of AZD1222 vaccination. The TCR sequence derives from an adult in good health.

The DNA of the CDR3 is TGTGCCAGCTCACCATCCGGAACCCTGAGGAACACTGAAGCTTTCTTT. Its translation is CASSPSGTLRNTEAFF. This chain uses TRBV18 with TRBJ1-1; D is unresolved. Deletions cut 2 bases from V and 1 base from J, with 14 bases between. From germline, CDR1 is KGHSH and CDR2 LQKENI. The CDR3 contains 16 residues.